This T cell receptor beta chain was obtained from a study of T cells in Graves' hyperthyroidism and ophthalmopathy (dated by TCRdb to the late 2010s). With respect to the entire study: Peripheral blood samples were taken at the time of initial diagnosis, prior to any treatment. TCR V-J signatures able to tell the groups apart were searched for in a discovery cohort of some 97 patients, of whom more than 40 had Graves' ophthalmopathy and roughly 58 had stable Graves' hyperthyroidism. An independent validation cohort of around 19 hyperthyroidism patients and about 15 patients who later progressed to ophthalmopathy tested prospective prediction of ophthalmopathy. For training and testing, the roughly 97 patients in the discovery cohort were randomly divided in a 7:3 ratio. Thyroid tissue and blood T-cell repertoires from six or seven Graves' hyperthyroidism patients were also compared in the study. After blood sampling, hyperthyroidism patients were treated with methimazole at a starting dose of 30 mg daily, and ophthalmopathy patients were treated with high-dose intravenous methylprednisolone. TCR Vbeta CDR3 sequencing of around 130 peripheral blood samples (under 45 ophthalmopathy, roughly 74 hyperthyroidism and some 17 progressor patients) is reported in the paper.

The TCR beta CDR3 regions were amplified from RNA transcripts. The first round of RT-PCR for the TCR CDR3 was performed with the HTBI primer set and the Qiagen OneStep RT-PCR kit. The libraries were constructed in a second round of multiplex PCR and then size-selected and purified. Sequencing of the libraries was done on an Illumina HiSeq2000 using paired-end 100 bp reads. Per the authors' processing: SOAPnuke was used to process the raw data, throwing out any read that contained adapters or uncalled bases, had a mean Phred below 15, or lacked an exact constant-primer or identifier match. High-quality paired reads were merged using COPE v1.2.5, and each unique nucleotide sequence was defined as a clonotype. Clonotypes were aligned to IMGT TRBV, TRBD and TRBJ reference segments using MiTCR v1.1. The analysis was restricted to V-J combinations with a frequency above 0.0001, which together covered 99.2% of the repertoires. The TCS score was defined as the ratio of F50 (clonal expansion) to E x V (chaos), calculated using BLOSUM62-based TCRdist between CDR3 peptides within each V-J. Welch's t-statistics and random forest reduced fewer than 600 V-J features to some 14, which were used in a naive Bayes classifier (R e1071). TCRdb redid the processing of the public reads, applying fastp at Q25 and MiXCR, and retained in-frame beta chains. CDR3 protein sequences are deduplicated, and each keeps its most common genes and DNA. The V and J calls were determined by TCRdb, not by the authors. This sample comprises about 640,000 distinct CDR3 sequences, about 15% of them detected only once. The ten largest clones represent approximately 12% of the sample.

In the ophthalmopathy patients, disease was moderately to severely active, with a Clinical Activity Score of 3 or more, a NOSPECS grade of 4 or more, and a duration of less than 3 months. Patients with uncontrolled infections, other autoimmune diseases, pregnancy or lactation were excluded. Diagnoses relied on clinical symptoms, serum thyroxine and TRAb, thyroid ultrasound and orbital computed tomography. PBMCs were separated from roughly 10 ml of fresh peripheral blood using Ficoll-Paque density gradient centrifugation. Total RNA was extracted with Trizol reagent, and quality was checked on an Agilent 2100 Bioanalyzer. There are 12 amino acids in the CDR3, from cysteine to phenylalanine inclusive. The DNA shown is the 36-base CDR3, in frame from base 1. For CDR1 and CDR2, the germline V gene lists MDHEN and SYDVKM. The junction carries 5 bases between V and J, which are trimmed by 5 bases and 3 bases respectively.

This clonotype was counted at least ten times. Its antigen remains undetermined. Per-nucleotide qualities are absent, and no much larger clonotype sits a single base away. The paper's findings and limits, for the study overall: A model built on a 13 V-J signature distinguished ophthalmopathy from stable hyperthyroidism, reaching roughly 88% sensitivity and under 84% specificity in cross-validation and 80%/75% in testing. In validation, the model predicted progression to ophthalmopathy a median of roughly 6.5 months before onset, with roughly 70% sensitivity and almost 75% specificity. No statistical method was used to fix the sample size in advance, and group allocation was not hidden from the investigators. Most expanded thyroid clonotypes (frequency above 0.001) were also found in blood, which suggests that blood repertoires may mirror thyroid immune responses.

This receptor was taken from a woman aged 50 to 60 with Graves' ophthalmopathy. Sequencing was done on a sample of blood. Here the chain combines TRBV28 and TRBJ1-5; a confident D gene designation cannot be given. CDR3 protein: CASSPFNQPQHF. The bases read TGTGCCAGCAGTCCGTTCAATCAGCCCCAGCATTTT.